The TCR beta chain described here comes from a study of T cell responses to AZD1222 COVID-19 vaccine. With regard to this clone: The antigen is undetermined.

Sequencing used immunoSEQ multiplex PCR; TCRdb keeps in-frame clones, though not all of them. The sample has 85,000 to 100,000 clones; about 89% are singletons. The CDR3 has 16 amino acids. CDR1 is LNHDA and CDR2 is SQIVND in the germline V gene (reference sequence). V dropped 4 bases and J dropped 8; count of bases not matched to a gene: 12. General study findings and limits: CD4 TCRs associated with vaccination spanned spike, dominating at 160-218 and 743-854.

This sequence was found in an adult in good health. Here the sequenced sample was peripheral blood, taken on day 0 of AZD1222 vaccination. This chain connects TRBV19 to TRBJ2-1, with 9 bases aligning to TRBD1. As DNA, the CDR3 is TGTGCCAGTAGTACCCCGGCCGGGACAGGGAGATATGAGCAGTTCTTC. Its protein is CASSTPAGTGRYEQFF. Based on the CDR3 plus reference TRBV19 and TRBJ2-1, the full variable domain is DGGITQSPKYLFRKEGQNVTLSCEQNLNHDAMYWYRQDPGQGLRLIYYSQIVNDFQKGDIAEGYSVSREKKESFPLTVTSAQKNPTAFYLCASSTPAGTGRYEQFFGPGTRLTVL.